One and the same sample provided the 24 T cell receptor beta chains below, sequenced in a study of shared clonotypes between healthy human individuals. Profiled with immunoSEQ multiplex PCR; TCRdb holds only in-frame clones, not every one. The table shows approximately 530,000 clones, with 90% to 97% occurring only once. Source material: naive CD4+ T cells sorted from blood. Documented subset: CD45RA+ positively selected. The origin of the receptors is a woman in her 30s in good health.

The chain has TRBV5-4 and TRBJ1-1, with a possible D match to TRBD1 (6 bases). Trimming stripped 0 bases from V and 1 base from J, with 19 bases between. The CDR3 extends over 18 amino acids. The germline V gene has CDR1 SGHNT and CDR2 YYREEE (reference sequence). The CDR3: CASSLAGGGGIGNTEAFF. The CDR3 nucleotides are TGTGCCAGCAGCTTGGCAGGCGGAGGGGGGATAGGGAACACTGAAGCTTTCTTT.

CDR3 coding DNA: TGCAGCGTTGTCTGGGACAGGGGGCTTGGAGAGCAGTACTTC. Its protein is CSVVWDRGLGEQYF. This rearrangement joins TRBV29-1 to TRBJ2-7; 12 bases align to TRBD1. The CDR3 spans 14 residues. Losses at the gene ends were 4 bases for V and 7 bases for J; bases not matched to a gene: 8. Looked up from germline, CDR1 is SQVTM and CDR2 is ANQGSEA.

This chain links TRBV15 with TRBJ2-2; TRBD2 matches at 9 bases. Germline lookup yields CDR1 LNHNV and CDR2 YYDKDF (reference sequence). The CDR3 covers 16 residues. V was clipped by 0 bases and J by 2 bases; unmatched bases: 1. CDR3 loop: CATSRDSGRNTGELFF. The CDR3 DNA is TGTGCCACCAGCAGAGATAGCGGGAGAAACACCGGGGAGCTGTTTTTT.

The V and J genes are TRBV27 and TRBJ2-6, with D maybe TRBD1 (6 bases). Germline values: CDR1 MNHEY, CDR2 SMNVEV (reference sequence). V lost 3 bases to trimming and J lost 8 bases, with 14 bases between them. The CDR3 is made up of 15 amino acids. DNA for the CDR3: TGTGCCAGCAGTTTCGACAGGCTTAAGTCCAACGTCCTGACTTTC. Its translation: CASSFDRLKSNVLTF.

The J gene is TRBJ2-1, the V gene TRBV28; a possible D gene is TRBD1 (5 bases). Trimming cost V 1 base and J 1 base, with 20 bases left between them. The CDR3 is 19 amino acids. CDR1 is MDHEN and CDR2 is SYDVKM in the germline V gene. The CDR3 region has the DNA TGTGCCAGCAGTTTATATTCCCTCAGGATAGCAGGGTCCTACAATGAGCAGTTCTTC. It specifies CASSLYSLRIAGSYNEQFF.

V usage is TRBV10-1 and J usage is TRBJ2-3, with 8 bases lining up with TRBD1. Germline lookup yields CDR1 WNHNN and CDR2 SYGVQD (reference sequence). The CDR3 has 15 amino acids. Losses at the gene ends were 5 bases for V and 2 bases for J; bases not matched to a gene: 6. CDR3 sequence reads: CASSNRGFYTDTQYF. The DNA for the CDR3 is TGCGCCAGCAGTAACAGGGGGTTCTACACAGATACGCAGTATTTT.

This sequence joins TRBV10-3 and TRBJ2-7, with TRBD2 matching over 12 bases. With 2 bases clipped from V and 2 bases from J, the junction kept 4 bases outside the gene matches. The CDR3 is made up of 16 amino acids. Per germline, CDR1 ENHRY and CDR2 SYGVKD. This CDR3 is CAISEGTSGSTYEQYF. The CDR3 nucleotides are TGTGCCATCAGTGAGGGGACTAGCGGGTCAACCTACGAGCAGTACTTC.

The V call is TRBV5-1, the J call TRBJ2-1; D is uncertain. With 0 bases removed from V and 6 bases from J, the gap between germline ends came to 10 bases. The CDR3 consists of 14 residues. The germline gives CDR1 SGHRS, CDR2 YFSETQ. CDR3 region: CASSLVPETNEQFF. In nucleotides, the CDR3 is TGCGCCAGCAGCTTGGTTCCCGAAACCAATGAGCAGTTCTTC.

Only one count was recorded for this clone. The V gene is TRBV19, the J gene TRBJ2-7; TRBD1 matches 7 bases. J lost 1 base, V lost 4 bases, and 7 bases had no gene match. Germline lookup yields CDR1 LNHDA and CDR2 SQIVND (reference sequence). The length of the CDR3 is 15 residues. CDR3 in DNA: TGTGCCAGTAGTACGGCACAGGGGTTGTCCTACGAGCAGTACTTC. It codes for CASSTAQGLSYEQYF.

The chain is built from TRBV10-3 and TRBJ2-1, with a possible D match to TRBD2 (6 bases). Germline CDR1 reads ENHRY; CDR2 reads SYGVKD. The V gene lost 10 bases and the J gene lost 1 base, with 17 bases spanning the gap. The CDR3 spans 15 residues. The CDR3 sequence: CATMGRPRSYNEQFF. Written as DNA, the CDR3 is TGTGCCACCATGGGGAGGCCGCGATCCTACAATGAGCAGTTCTTC.

This chain links TRBV7-9 with TRBJ1-1; D not certain. Deletions cut 4 bases from V and 2 bases from J, with 11 bases between. Germline lookup yields CDR1 SEHNR and CDR2 FQNEAQ (reference sequence). The CDR3 has 14 amino acids. CDR3 amino acids: CASSSLLPNTEAFF. The CDR3, as DNA: TGTGCCAGCAGCTCACTACTACCTAACACTGAAGCTTTCTTT.

This rearrangement joins TRBV21-1 to TRBJ2-7; the table's D gene call, TRBD2, was not cross checked with the DNA. TRBV21-1 is labeled a pseudogene. The CDR3 is 11 amino acids. CDR3 nucleotides: TGTGCCAGCAGGTGTGTAGACGAGCAGTACTTC. Translating it yields CASRCVDEQYF.

The count of this clone is one. The chain is built from TRBV7-9 and TRBJ1-1; 7 bases line up with TRBD1. V gave up 7 bases and J gave up 1 base; unmatched junction bases: 9. This CDR3 is 15 amino acids long. From germline, CDR1 is SEHNR and CDR2 FQNEAQ (reference sequence). DNA of the CDR3: TGTGCCAGCAACCCTACAGGGGCCACGAACACTGAAGCTTTCTTT. It translates to CASNPTGATNTEAFF.

The V call is TRBV28, the J call TRBJ2-7; 8 bases are a match to TRBD2. The CDR3 extends over 18 amino acids. Germline V lookup: CDR1 MDHEN, CDR2 SYDVKM. Losses at the gene ends were 3 bases for V and 0 bases for J; bases not matched to a gene: 13. The chain's CDR3 is CASSFALNSGVSSYEQYF. In DNA, the CDR3 is TGTGCCAGCAGTTTTGCCCTCAATAGCGGGGTCAGCTCCTACGAGCAGTACTTC.

Only one count was recorded for this clone. The chain couples TRBV29-1 to TRBJ2-1, with 12 bases matching TRBD2. Trimming at V came to 7 bases and at J to 7 bases, leaving 8 bases not matched to a gene. Germline-derived CDR1 and CDR2 are SQVTM and ANQGSEA. This CDR3 region has 14 residues. Here the CDR3 DNA reads TGCAGCGCTTTCCCGGGACTAGCGGGTAATGAGCAGTTCTTC. This gives the protein CSAFPGLAGNEQFF.

This chain joins TRBV6-5 and TRBJ2-4, with D unresolved. This CDR3 is built from 16 residues. The V gene's germline CDR1 is MNHEY and CDR2 SVGAGI. Trimming pared 0 bases from V and 0 bases from J, leaving 9 bases between. The CDR3 bases are TGTGCCAGCAGTTACTCTTATAGGCTAGCCAAAAACATTCAGTACTTC. Its protein product is CASSYSYRLAKNIQYF.

This chain connects TRBV27 to TRBJ2-3; TRBD2 matches 8 bases. Trimming took 7 bases from V and 0 from J; bases not matched to a gene: 6. The CDR3 runs to 15 residues. CDR1 is MNHEY, CDR2 SMNVEV, per germline (reference sequence). The CDR3 protein is CASNRGGRSTDTQYF. Written as DNA, the CDR3 is TGTGCCAGCAATCGAGGCGGGAGGAGCACAGATACGCAGTATTTT.

CDR3 sequence reads: CASSPEIFSYNEQFF. The DNA of the CDR3 is TGTGCCAGCAGCCCCGAGATATTTTCCTACAATGAGCAGTTCTTC. This chain uses TRBV7-2 with TRBJ2-1, with D unresolved. CDR3 length equals 15 residues. Trimming cost V 5 bases and J 1 base, with 12 bases left between them. Germline assignment: CDR1 SGHTA and CDR2 FQGNSA.

CDR3 region: CASSLVPAGGPNEQFF. The CDR3 DNA sequence: TGTGCCAGCAGCTTAGTCCCAGCGGGAGGGCCCAATGAGCAGTTCTTC. The chain carries TRBV7-6 and TRBJ2-1; 10 nucleotides match TRBD2. Germline V gives CDR1 SGHVS, CDR2 FNYEAQ. The CDR3 spans 16 residues. The V and J ends lost 1 base and 6 bases, in that order; junction bases with no gene match: 6.

The genes are TRBV7-9 and TRBJ1-2; a weak D match, TRBD1 (5 bases). The CDR3 has 15 residues. Germline lookup yields CDR1 SEHNR and CDR2 FQNEAQ (reference sequence). The germline V and J ends were trimmed by 1 base and 8 bases, with 17 bases remaining between them. CDR3 loop: CASSLVSGGAGGYTF. The CDR3, as DNA: TGTGCCAGCAGCTTAGTATCCGGGGGTGCAGGAGGCTACACCTTC.

V and J are TRBV5-1 and TRBJ2-7; D may be TRBD1 (5 bases). This CDR3 contains 13 residues. Germline V lookup: CDR1 SGHRS, CDR2 YFSETQ. The V end was cut by 4 bases, the J end by 2 bases, with 10 bases between. The CDR3 DNA reads TGCGCCAGCAGCCCTAAAGGGGCCTACGAGCAGTACTTC. Encoded protein: CASSPKGAYEQYF.

This chain joins TRBV28 and TRBJ1-3, with a weak D call TRBD1 (5 bases). Germline V gene sequence: CDR1 MDHEN, CDR2 SYDVKM. The CDR3 has 16 residues. With 6 bases removed from V and 0 bases from J, the gap between germline ends came to 15 bases. CDR3 amino acids: CASRLETGDSGNTIYF. CDR3 bases: TGTGCCAGCAGGCTCGAAACAGGCGACTCTGGAAACACCATATATTTT.

V usage is TRBV5-6 and J usage is TRBJ2-2; TRBD1 is a possible D gene (6 bases). The CDR3 contains 15 residues. Looked up from germline, CDR1 is SGHDT and CDR2 is YYEEEE. V lost 2 bases and J lost 6, with 14 bases in between. CDR3 sequence reads: CASSFRDTRAGELFF. The CDR3 DNA sequence: TGTGCCAGCAGCTTCCGGGACACTCGGGCCGGGGAGCTGTTTTTT.

This CDR3 reads CASSMGLTYEQYF. In nucleotides, the CDR3 is TGTGCCAGCAGCATGGGACTAACCTACGAGCAGTACTTC. The V gene is TRBV9, the J gene TRBJ2-7, with 7 positions matching TRBD2. The trim removed 4 bases at V and 2 bases at J, leaving 3 bases unmatched. CDR1 and CDR2 (germline): SGDLS, YYNGEE. This CDR3 is built from 13 residues.